This T cell receptor (beta chain) is drawn from a study of T cell repertoires in cytomegalovirus infection. In the study overall: TCR beta signatures that were public indicated CMV infection and matching HLA type. Study-level findings and limits: In two of eight donors, the top clonotype was HLA-C-restricted CMV-specific.

The CDR3 spans 16 residues. Trimming left V 6 bases short and J 4 bases short, with 21 bases between. Germline loops: CDR1 MNHEY, CDR2 SMNVEV (reference sequence). This clonotype showed up just a few times. Its specificity is unknown. Each CDR3 protein is one row after TCRdb ran MiXCR on the reads. The table records about 770,000 distinct CDR3 sequences, just under 30% of them present only once. The receptor comes from a human donor in good health (CMV status not recorded). Some clones in this sample may be carry-over from other donors' samples. This chain links TRBV27 with TRBJ1-2; D remains ambiguous. The specimen was cultured CD8+ T cells from PBMCs, collected from culture after CMV antigen stimulation. The CDR3 protein is CASRPDLDGSFYGYTF. CDR3 nucleotide sequence: TGTGCCAGCAGACCAGACCTGGACGGGAGCTTCTATGGCTACACCTTC.